Here is one T cell receptor (beta chain) with its context. The antigen remains undetermined. This sample is drawn from a study of beta chain features in type 1 diabetes. CDR1 is MDHEN and CDR2 is SYDVKM in the germline V gene. The CDR3 length is 13 residues. V shed 8 bases, J shed 1 base, and the junction held 4 bases outside the gene matches. Points from the study as a whole: TCRB CDR3s from Type 1 diabetes patients were moderately but significantly shorter in all four CD4+ subsets. More deletions and fewer insertions at VDJ junctions were seen in type 1 diabetes patients. Although PCR might favor shorter templates, it would do so equally in patients and controls.

Sequencing targeted expressed TCRB transcripts, as all isolated RNA had been reverse transcribed. The repertoire was sequenced with immunoSEQ multiplex PCR; TCRdb's copy has only in-frame clones and lacks some. The sample includes roughly 700,000 clones, 13% of them seen just once. The chain links TRBV28 to TRBJ1-2; TRBD1 matches 7 bases. The specimen was naive CD4+ T cells from blood. The sequence was collected from a man in his late teens or twenties with type 1 diabetes. CDR3 sequence (DNA): TGTGCCAGCGGGCAGGGGGATAACTATGGCTACACCTTC. The encoded protein is CASGQGDNYGYTF.